The 6 T cell receptor beta chains in this list originate from one sample, sequenced in a study of OX40 agonist ivuxolimab in advanced cancers. Only in-frame clones appear in the TCRdb table, and some are missing; sequencing was by immunoSEQ multiplex PCR. The sample consists of about 100,000 clones, approximately 91% of them appearing once. Material: CD4+ or CD8+ T cells sorted from blood, obtained in a trial of the OX40 agonist ivuxolimab. The receptor set was obtained from an adult with an advanced solid tumor such as melanoma, head and neck, liver or kidney cancer.

The chain joins TRBV11-2 to TRBJ1-1; no firm D call. The CDR3 contains 13 residues. The V end was cut by 5 bases, the J end by 3 bases, with 10 bases between. Germline assignment: CDR1 SGHAT and CDR2 FQNNGV. The CDR3 DNA reads as TGTGCCAGCAGCCCCCCGGCTTACACTGAAGCTTTCTTT. As protein: CASSPPAYTEAFF. The full variable domain, completed using reference TRBV11-2 and TRBJ1-1, is EAGVAQSPRYKIIEKRQSVAFWCNPISGHATLYWYQQILGQGPKLLIQFQNNGVVDDSQLPKDRFSAERLKGVDSTLKIQPAKLEDSAVYLCASSPPAYTEAFFGQGTRLTVV.

The V and J genes are TRBV14 and TRBJ2-5; 9 nucleotides agree with TRBD1. The ends lost 1 base at V and 4 bases at J; junction bases unmatched: 7. This CDR3 has 16 amino acids. The germline V gene has CDR1 SGHDN and CDR2 FVKESK. The CDR3 DNA reads TGTGCCAGCAGCCAAGGTGTGACAGGGGGTTTAGAGACCCAGTACTTC. The encoded protein is CASSQGVTGGLETQYF.

The gene calls are TRBV10-1 and TRBJ2-5; D not certain. The V gene lost 0 bases and the J gene lost 4 bases, with 9 bases spanning the gap. CDR1 and CDR2 from the germline V gene are WNHNN and SYGVQD (reference sequence). The CDR3 length is 14 residues. The CDR3 bases are TGCGCCAGCAGTGAGTCGAGATGGGCAGAGACCCAGTACTTC. Translated, it gives CASSESRWAETQYF.

V gene TRBV2 combines with J gene TRBJ2-3, with D perhaps TRBD1 (5 bases). V lost 6 bases, J lost 8 bases, and 15 bases lay in between. CDR3 length equals 13 residues. Germline lookup yields CDR1 SNHLY and CDR2 FYNNEI. As DNA, the CDR3 is TGTGCCAGCAGCCTCGACAGCTCCCCTACGCAGTATTTT. Its translation is CASSLDSSPTQYF.

V and J are TRBV4-1 and TRBJ2-1, with 10 bases matching TRBD1. Per germline, CDR1 MGHRA and CDR2 YSYEKL. The CDR3 is made up of 15 amino acids. V was clipped by 2 bases and J by 10 bases; unmatched bases: 8. The CDR3 here is CASSQLGTGVEEQFF. The CDR3 DNA sequence: TGCGCCAGCAGCCAACTGGGGACAGGGGTAGAAGAGCAGTTCTTC.

This sequence joins TRBV12-5 and TRBJ2-1; D assignment may be TRBD1 or TRBD2 (5 bases each). This CDR3 has 14 amino acids. Trimming stripped 8 bases from V and 7 bases from J, with 18 bases between. Germline V gene sequence: CDR1 LGHNT, CDR2 FRNRAP. The CDR3 spells CASRGNPGRNEQFF. Written as DNA, the CDR3 is TGTGCTAGTAGGGGTAACCCGGGACGGAATGAGCAGTTCTTC. The full variable domain, its missing parts supplied by reference TRBV12-5 and TRBJ2-1, is DARVTQTPRHKVTEMGQEVTMRCQPILGHNTVFWYRQTMMQGLELLAYFRNRAPLDDSGMPKDRFSAEMPDATLATLKIQPSEPRDSAVYFCASRGNPGRNEQFFGPGTRLTVL.